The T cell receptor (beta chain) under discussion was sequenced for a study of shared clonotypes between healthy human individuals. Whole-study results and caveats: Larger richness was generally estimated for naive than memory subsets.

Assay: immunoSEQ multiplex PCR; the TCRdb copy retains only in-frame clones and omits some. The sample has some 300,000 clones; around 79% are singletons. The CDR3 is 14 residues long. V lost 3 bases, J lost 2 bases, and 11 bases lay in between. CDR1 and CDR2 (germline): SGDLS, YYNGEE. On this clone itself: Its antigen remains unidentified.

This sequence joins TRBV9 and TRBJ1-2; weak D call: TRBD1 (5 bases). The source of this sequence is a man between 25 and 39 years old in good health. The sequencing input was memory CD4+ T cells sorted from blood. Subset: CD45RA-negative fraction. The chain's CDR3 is CASSETARNYGYTF. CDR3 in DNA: TGTGCCAGCAGCGAGACAGCTAGAAACTATGGCTACACCTTC.